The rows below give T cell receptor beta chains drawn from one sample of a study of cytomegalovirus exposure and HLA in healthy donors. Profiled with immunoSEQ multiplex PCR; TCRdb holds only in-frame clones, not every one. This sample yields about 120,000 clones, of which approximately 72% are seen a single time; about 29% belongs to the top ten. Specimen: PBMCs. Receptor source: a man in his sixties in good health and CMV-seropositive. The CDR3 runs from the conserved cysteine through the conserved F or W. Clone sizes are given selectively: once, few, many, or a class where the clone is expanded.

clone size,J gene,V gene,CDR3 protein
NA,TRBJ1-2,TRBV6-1,CASSEAWQGAGGGYTF
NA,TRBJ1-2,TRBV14,CASSQARLGPHYGYTF
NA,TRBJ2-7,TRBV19,CASSKLAAGSYEQYF
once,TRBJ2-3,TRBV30,CAWSDRGQRDTQYF
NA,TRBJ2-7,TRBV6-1,CASTIELAGGGEQYF
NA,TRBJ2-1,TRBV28,CASSLRTSGRNEQFF
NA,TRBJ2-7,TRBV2,CASTEGTGAYEQYF
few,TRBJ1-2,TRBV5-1,CASRILGQGLYTF
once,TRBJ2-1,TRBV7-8,CASSPYAVAGGNEQFF
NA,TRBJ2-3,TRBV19,CASRGTGARLTDTQYF
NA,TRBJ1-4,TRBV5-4,CASSSTGTGLEKLFF